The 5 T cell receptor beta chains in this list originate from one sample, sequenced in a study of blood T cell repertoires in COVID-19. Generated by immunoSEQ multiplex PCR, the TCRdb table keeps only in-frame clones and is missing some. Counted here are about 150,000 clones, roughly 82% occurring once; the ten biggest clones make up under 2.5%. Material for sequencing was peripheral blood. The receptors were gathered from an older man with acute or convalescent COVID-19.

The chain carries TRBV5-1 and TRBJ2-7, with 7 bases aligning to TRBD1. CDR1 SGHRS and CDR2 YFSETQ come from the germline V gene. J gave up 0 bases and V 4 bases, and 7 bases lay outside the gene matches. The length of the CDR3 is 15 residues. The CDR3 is CASSPRQGHSYEQYF. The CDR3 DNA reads TGCGCCAGCAGCCCTAGACAGGGACACTCCTACGAGCAGTACTTC.

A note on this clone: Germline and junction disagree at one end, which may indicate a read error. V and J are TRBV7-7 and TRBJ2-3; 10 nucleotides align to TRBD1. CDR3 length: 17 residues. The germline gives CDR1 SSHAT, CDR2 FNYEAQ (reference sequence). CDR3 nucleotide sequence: TGTGCTAGCAGCCCCTCCCCCGGGACAGGGGGCACAGATACGCAGTATTTT. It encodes CASSPSPGTGGTDTQYF.

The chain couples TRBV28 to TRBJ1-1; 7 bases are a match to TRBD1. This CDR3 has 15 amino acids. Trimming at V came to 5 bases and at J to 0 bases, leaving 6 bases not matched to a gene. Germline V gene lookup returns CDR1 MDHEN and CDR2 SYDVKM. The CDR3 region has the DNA TGTGCCAGCAGTCCGACAGGGAAGATGAACACTGAAGCTTTCTTT. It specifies CASSPTGKMNTEAFF. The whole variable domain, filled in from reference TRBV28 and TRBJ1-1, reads DVKVTQSSRYLVKRTGEKVFLECVQDMDHENMFWYRQDPGLGLRLIYFSYDVKMKEKGDIPEGYSVSREKKERFSLILESASTNQTSMYLCASSPTGKMNTEAFFGQGTRLTVV.

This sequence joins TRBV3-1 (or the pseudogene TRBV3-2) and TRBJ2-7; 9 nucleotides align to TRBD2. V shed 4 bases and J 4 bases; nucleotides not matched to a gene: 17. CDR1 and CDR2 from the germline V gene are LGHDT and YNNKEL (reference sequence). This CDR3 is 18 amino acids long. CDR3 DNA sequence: TGTGCCAGCAGCCTTCTATCGGGGGTAGCGGGGGACCCTTACGAGCAGTACTTC. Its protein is CASSLLSGVAGDPYEQYF.

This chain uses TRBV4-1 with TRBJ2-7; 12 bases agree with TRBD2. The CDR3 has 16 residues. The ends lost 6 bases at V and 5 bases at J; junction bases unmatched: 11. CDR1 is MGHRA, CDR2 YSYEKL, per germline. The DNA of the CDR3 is TGCGCCAGCAGGCCCGGAGGACTAGCGGGAACCCACGAGCAGTACTTC. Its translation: CASRPGGLAGTHEQYF.